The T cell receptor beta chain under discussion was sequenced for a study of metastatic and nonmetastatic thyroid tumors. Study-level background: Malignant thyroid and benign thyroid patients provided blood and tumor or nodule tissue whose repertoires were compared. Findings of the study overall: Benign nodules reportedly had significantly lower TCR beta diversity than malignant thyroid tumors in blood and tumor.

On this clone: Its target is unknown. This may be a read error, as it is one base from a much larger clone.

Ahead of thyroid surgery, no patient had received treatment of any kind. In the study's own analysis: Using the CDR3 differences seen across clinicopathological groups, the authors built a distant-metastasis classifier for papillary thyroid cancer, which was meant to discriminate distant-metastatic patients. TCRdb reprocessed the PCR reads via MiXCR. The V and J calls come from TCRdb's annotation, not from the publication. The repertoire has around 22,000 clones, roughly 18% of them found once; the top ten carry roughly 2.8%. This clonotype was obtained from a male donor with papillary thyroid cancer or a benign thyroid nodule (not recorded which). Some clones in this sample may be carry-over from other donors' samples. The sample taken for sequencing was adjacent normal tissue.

The CDR3 sequence: CARSFGQMNTEAFF. DNA for the CDR3: TGTGCCAGGAGTTTTGGACAGATGAACACTGAAGCTTTCTTT. The chain employs TRBV11-2 and TRBJ1-1; possible D gene TRBD1, 6 bases. The V end lost 9 bases, the J end lost 0 bases, and 14 bases lay between the germline ends. Germline-derived CDR1 and CDR2 are SGHAT and FQNNGV. CDR3 length: 14 residues.